This TCR beta chain is drawn from a study of technical replicates of blood from a few donors. The data were produced by immunoSEQ multiplex PCR, yet TCRdb's version contains in-frame clones alone and is incomplete. This table has about 61,000 clones, around 97% appearing once. The sequenced sample was T cells isolated from PBMCs. This clonotype originated in a human donor in good health.

CDR3 DNA: TGTGCCAGCAGTCATGGTACTAGCGGGGGGTCTTTCCAAGAGACCCAGTACTTC. Protein product: CASSHGTSGGSFQETQYF. The chain joins TRBV11-2 to TRBJ2-5; 12 bases line up with TRBD2. J gave up 1 base and V 6 bases, and 12 bases lay outside the gene matches. The CDR3 is made up of 18 amino acids. Germline assignment: CDR1 SGHAT and CDR2 FQNNGV.